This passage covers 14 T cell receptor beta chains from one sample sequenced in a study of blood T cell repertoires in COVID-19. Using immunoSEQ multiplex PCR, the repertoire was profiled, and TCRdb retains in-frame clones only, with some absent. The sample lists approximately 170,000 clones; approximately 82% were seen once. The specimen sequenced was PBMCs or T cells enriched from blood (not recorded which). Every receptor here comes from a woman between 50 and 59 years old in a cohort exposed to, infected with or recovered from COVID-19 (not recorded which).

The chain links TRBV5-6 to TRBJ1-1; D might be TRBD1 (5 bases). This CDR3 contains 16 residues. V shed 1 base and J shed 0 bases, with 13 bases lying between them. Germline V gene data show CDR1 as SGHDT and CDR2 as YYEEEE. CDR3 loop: CASSLRQGNMNTEAFF. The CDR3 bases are TGTGCCAGCAGCTTGAGGCAGGGAAATATGAACACTGAAGCTTTCTTT.

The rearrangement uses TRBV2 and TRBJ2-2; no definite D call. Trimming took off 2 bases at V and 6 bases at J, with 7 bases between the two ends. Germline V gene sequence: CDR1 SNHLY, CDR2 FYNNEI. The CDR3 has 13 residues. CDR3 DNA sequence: TGTGCCAGCAGTGAATTCGTTCCCGGGGAGCTGTTTTTT. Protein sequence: CASSEFVPGELFF. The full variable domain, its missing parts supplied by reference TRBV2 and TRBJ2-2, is EPEVTQTPSHQVTQMGQEVILRCVPISNHLYFYWYRQILGQKVEFLVSFYNNEISEKSEIFDDQFSVERPDGSNFTLKIRSTKLEDSAMYFCASSEFVPGELFFGEGSRLTVL.

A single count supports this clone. The CDR3 DNA sequence: TGTGCCAGCAGCGGAACTCAGGGCAATGAGCAGTTCTTC. It is translated as CASSGTQGNEQFF. The gene calls are TRBV6-4 and TRBJ2-1; possible D gene TRBD1, 5 bases. V dropped 6 bases and J dropped 6 bases, with 12 bases sitting between them. Germline CDR1 MRHNA, CDR2 SNTAGT. There are 13 residues in the CDR3.

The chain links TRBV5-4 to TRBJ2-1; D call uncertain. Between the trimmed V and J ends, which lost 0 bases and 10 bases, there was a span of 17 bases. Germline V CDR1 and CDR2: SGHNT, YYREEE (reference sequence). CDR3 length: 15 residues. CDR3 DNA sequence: TGTGCCAGCAGCTTGGTTACAGTAGTCAGATTGGAGCAGTTCTTC. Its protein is CASSLVTVVRLEQFF.

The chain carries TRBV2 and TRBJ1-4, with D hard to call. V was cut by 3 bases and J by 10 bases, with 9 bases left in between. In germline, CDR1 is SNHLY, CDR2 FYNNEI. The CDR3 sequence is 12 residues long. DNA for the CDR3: TGTGCCAGCAGTGAGGAGGGCGGAAAACTGTTTTTT. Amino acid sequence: CASSEEGGKLFF.

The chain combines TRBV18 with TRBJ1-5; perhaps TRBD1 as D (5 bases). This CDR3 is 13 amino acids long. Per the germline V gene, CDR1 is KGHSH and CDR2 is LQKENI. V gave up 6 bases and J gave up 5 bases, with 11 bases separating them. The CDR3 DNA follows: TGTGCCAGCTCCCGAGGGGAGGATCAGCCCCAGCATTTT. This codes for CASSRGEDQPQHF.

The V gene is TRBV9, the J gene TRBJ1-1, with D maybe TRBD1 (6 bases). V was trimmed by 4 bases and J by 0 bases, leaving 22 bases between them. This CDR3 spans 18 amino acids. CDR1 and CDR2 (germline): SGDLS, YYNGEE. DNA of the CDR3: TGTGCCAGCAGCACGATCTCCGGGACACGGGCCATGAACACTGAAGCTTTCTTT. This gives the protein CASSTISGTRAMNTEAFF.

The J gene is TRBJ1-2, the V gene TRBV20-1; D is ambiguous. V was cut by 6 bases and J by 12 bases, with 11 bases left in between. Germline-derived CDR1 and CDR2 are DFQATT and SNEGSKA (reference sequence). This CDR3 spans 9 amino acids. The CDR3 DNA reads TGCAGTGCAAACACCGTTAACACCTTC. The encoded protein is CSANTVNTF.

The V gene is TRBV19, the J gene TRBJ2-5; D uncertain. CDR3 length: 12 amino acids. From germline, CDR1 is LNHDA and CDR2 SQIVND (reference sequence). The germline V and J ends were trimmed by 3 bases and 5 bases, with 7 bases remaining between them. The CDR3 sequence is CASSISFETQYF. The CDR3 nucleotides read TGTGCCAGTAGTATTTCATTTGAGACCCAGTACTTC.

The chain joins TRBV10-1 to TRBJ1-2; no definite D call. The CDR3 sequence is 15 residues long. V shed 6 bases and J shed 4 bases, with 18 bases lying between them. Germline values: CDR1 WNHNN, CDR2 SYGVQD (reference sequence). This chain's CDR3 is CASRTMSKRPYGYTF. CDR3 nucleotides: TGCGCCAGCAGGACGATGTCTAAGCGTCCCTATGGCTACACCTTC.

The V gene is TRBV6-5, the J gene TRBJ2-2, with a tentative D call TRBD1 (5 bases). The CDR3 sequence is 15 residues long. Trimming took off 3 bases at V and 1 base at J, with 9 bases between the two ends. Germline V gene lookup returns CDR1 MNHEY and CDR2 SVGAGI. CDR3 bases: TGTGCCAGCAGTTATCTTCAGGGGAACACCGGGGAGCTGTTTTTT. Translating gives CASSYLQGNTGELFF.

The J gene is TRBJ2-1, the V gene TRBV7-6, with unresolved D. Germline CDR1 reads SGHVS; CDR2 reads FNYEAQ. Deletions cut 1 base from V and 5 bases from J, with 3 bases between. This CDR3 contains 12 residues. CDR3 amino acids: CASSLDNNEQFF. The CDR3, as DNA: TGTGCCAGCAGCTTAGATAACAATGAGCAGTTCTTC. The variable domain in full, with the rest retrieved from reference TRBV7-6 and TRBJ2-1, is GAGVSQSPRYKVTKRGQDVALRCDPISGHVSLYWYRQALGQGPEFLTYFNYEAQQDKSGLPNDRFSAERPEGSISTLTIQRTEQRDSAMYRCASSLDNNEQFFGPGTRLTVL.

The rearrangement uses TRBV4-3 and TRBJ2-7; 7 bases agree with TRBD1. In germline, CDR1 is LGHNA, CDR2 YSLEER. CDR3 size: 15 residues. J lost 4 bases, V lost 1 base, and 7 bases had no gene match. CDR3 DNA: TGCGCCAGCAGCCAAGTACAGGGGATTAAATACGAGCAGTACTTC. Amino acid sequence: CASSQVQGIKYEQYF.

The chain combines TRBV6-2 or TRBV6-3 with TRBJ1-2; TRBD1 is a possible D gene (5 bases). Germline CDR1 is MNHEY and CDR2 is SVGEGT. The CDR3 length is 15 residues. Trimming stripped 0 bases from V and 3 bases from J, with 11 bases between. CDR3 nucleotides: TGTGCCAGCAGTTACTCGGGGGGAAGCGACTATGGCTACACCTTC. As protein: CASSYSGGSDYGYTF.